This T cell receptor beta chain comes out of a study of blood T cell repertoires in COVID-19 (dated by TCRdb to 2018 to 2021). About the investigation overall: Samples covering the acute and convalescent phases of COVID-19 were provided by collaborators in the United States, Italy and Spain. Where HLA class I and class II types were available, the types were taken from metadata supplied by the sample provider, not from assay-based typing. A de-identified subject ID, COVID-19 status, age in years and sex were almost always included in the sample metadata. The repertoires were released in a freely available public database meant as a resource for research on the immune response to SARS-CoV-2. Deeply sampled blood TCRbeta repertoires from subjects exposed to, actively infected with, or recovered from COVID-19 were included in the dataset. The samples were drawn from the first 160 participants of the ongoing ImmuneRACE study and from over a thousand subjects provided by 6 global collaborators. The prospective study material was composed of cDNA or gDNA derived from T cells, B-cell-depleted T cells, or PBMCs.

Worth noting for this clone: The clone's antigen remains unknown. The record has no base qualities; no much larger clone is one base away.

The germline V gene (reference sequence) sets CDR1 to GTSNPN and CDR2 to SVGIG. The CDR3, from cysteine to phenylalanine, totals 14 residues. The read is trimmed to its CDR3 DNA, 42 bases read in frame from base 1. V ends up 7 bases short and J 4 bases short, with an unmatched junction base count of 8. TCRbeta CDR3 regions were amplified from genomic DNA using the immunoSEQ Assay, a bias-controlled multiplex PCR. In the original analysis: Within the assay, amplification of reference gene primers was used to estimate how many nucleated cells each sample contained. To quantify the absolute abundance of each unique TCRbeta CDR3 rearrangement, sequence reads were collapsed and filtered. Productive Simpson clonality was computed per sample as the square root of Simpson's diversity index over productive rearrangements. What TCRdb holds here is the immuneACCESS table cut down to in-frame rearrangements. Part of the clones is not present; checked against another copy, under half of the missing clones reflect an unresolved V gene, and the others are unexplained. The V and J calls and the clone size are those of that table, but D and trimming were determined from the DNA. The sample contains 300,000 to 350,000 clones, around 90% of them found a single time. The top ten clonotypes cover around 1% of the sample.

The investigation overall reported the following: How much clinical and demographic metadata was included differed by source and by participant, and the metadata was provided uncurated.

One collaborating source in Seattle enrolled patients while the patients were actively infected and followed the patients over time throughout the course of disease. Whole blood was collected in K2EDTA tubes by collaborating institutions according to the institutions' own protocols. Collaborator samples were shipped for TCRbeta analysis as frozen whole blood, isolated PBMCs, or DNA extracted from either sample type. The clonotype was recovered from a woman aged 40 to 55 with COVID-19, enrolled during active disease. The sequence is built from TRBV30 and TRBJ1-3, and TRBD1 matches 9 of the central bases. Sequenced: peripheral blood. The CDR3 amino acid sequence is: CALEQGASGNTIYF. In nucleotides, the sequence is TGTGCCTTGGAACAGGGGGCATCGGGAAACACCATATATTTT.